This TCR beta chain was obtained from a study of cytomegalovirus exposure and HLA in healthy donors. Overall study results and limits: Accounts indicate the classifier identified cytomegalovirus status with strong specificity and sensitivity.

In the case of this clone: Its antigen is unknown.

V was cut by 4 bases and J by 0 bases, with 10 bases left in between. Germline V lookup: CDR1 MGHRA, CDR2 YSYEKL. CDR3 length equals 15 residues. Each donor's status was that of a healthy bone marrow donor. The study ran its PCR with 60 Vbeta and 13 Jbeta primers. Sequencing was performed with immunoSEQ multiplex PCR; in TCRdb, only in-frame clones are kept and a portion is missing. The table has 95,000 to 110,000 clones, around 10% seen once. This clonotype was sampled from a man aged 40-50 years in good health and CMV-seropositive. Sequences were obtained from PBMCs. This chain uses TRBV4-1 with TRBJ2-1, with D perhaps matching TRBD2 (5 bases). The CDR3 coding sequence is TGCGCCAGCAGCCCCCCGGGGAGCTCCTACAATGAGCAGTTCTTC. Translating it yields CASSPPGSSYNEQFF.